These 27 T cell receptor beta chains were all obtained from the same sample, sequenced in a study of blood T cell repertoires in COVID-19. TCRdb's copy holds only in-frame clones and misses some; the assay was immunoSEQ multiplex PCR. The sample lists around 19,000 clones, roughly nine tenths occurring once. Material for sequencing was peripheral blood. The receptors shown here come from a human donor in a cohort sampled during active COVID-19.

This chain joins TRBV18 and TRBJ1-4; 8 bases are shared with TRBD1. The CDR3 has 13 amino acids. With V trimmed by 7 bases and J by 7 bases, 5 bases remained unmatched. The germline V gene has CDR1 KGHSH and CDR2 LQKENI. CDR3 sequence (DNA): TGTGCCAGCTGTGGACAGGGTGGTGAAAAACTGTTTTTT. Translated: CASCGQGGEKLFF.

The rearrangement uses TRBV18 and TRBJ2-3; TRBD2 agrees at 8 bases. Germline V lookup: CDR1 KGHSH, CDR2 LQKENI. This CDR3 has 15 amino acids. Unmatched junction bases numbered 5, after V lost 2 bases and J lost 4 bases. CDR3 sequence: CASSPDSGRPDTQYF. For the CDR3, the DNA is TGTGCCAGCTCACCAGACAGCGGGAGACCAGATACGCAGTATTTT.

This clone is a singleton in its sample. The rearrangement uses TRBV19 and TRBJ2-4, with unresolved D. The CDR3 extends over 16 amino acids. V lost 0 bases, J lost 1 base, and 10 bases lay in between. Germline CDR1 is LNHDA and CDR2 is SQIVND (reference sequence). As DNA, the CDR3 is TGTGCCAGTAGTATAGATCTAGTTCTCGCCAAAAACATTCAGTACTTC. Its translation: CASSIDLVLAKNIQYF.

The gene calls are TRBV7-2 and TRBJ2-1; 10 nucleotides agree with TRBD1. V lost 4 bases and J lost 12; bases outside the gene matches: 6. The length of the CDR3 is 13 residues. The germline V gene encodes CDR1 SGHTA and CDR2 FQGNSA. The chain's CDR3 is CASSSQDRGGQFF. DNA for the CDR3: TGTGCCAGCAGCTCGCAGGACAGGGGGGGGCAGTTCTTC. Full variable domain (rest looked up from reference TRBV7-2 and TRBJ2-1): GAGVSQSPSNKVTEKGKDVELRCDPISGHTALYWYRQSLGQGLEFLIYFQGNSAPDKSGLPSDRFSAERTGGSVSTLTIQRTQQEDSAVYLCASSSQDRGGQFFGPGTRLTVL.

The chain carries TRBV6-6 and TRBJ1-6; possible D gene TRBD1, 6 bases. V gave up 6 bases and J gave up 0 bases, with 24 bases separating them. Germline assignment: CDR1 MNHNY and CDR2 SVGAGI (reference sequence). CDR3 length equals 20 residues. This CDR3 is CASSAGERTGLSSYNSPLHF. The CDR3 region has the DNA TGTGCCAGCAGCGCGGGGGAAAGAACAGGGCTGAGCTCCTATAATTCACCCCTCCACTTT.

The CDR3 sequence: CASSSASGASYNEQFF. The DNA of the CDR3 is TGTGCCAGCAGCTCAGCAAGCGGGGCCTCCTACAATGAGCAGTTCTTC. This sequence joins TRBV7-2 and TRBJ2-1, with TRBD2 matching 7 bases. Germline values: CDR1 SGHTA, CDR2 FQGNSA. Losses at the gene ends were 4 bases for V and 0 bases for J; bases not matched to a gene: 6. This CDR3 is 16 amino acids long.

The CDR3 region has the DNA TGTGCCACCAGTGTGCCCAGCGGGAGGGGTTACACCGGGGAGCTGTTTTTT. It encodes CATSVPSGRGYTGELFF. The chain uses TRBV24-1 and TRBJ2-2, with 10 nucleotides matching TRBD2. V shed 5 bases and J 3 bases; nucleotides not matched to a gene: 8. CDR1 and CDR2 (germline): KGHDR, SFDVKD. The CDR3 consists of 17 residues.

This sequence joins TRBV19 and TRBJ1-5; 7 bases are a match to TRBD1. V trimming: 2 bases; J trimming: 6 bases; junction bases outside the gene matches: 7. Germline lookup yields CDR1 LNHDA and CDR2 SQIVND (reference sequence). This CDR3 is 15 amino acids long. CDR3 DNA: TGTGCCAGTAGTATAACCCAGACAGGGCGTCAGCCCCAGCATTTT. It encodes CASSITQTGRQPQHF.

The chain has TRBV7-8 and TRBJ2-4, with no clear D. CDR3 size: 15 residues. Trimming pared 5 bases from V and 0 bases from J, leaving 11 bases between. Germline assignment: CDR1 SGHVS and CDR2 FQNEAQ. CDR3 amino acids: CASSPHELAKNIQYF. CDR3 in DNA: TGTGCCAGCAGCCCCCACGAACTAGCCAAAAACATTCAGTACTTC. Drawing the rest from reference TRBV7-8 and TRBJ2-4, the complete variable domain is GAGVSQSPRYKVAKRGQDVALRCDPISGHVSLFWYQQALGQGPEFLTYFQNEAQLDKSGLPSDRFFAERPEGSVSTLKIQRTQQEDSAVYLCASSPHELAKNIQYFGAGTRLSVL.

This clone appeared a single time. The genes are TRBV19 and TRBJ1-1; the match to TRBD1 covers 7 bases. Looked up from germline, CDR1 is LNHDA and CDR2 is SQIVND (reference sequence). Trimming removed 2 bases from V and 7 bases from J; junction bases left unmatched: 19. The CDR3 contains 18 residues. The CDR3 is CASSITPTRTGGVGEAFF. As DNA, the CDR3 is TGTGCCAGTAGTATAACTCCGACCCGGACAGGAGGTGTTGGTGAAGCTTTCTTT. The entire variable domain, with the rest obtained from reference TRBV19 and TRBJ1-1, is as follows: DGGITQSPKYLFRKEGQNVTLSCEQNLNHDAMYWYRQDPGQGLRLIYYSQIVNDFQKGDIAEGYSVSREKKESFPLTVTSAQKNPTAFYLCASSITPTRTGGVGEAFFGQGTRLTVV.

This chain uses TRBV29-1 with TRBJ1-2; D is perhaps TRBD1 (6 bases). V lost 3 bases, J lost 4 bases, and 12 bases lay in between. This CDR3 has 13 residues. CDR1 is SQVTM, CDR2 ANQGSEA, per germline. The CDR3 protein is CSVDPGATYGYTF. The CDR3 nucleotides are TGCAGCGTTGACCCAGGGGCTACCTATGGCTACACCTTC.

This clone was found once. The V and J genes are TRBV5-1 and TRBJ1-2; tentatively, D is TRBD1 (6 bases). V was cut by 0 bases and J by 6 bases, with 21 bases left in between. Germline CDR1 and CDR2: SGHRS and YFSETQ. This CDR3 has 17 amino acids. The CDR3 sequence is CASSLELSRDKENGYTF. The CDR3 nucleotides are TGCGCCAGCAGCTTGGAACTTTCTCGGGACAAGGAGAATGGCTACACCTTC. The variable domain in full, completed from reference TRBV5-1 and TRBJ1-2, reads KAGVTQTPRYLIKTRGQQVTLSCSPISGHRSVSWYQQTPGQGLQFLFEYFSETQRNKGNFPGRFSGRQFSNSRSEMNVSTLELGDSALYLCASSLELSRDKENGYTFGSGTRLTVV.

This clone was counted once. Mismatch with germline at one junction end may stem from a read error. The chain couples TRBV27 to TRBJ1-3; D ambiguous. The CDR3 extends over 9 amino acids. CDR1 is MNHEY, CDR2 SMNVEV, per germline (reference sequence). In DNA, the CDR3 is TGTGCCAGCCCTAATGTATGCGATTTT. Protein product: CASPNVCDF.

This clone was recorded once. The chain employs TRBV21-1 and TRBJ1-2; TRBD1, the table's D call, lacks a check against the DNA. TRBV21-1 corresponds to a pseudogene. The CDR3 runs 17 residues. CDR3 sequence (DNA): TGTGCCAGCAGCAAAATAGGGAGGGACAGGGGTTTGGATGGCTACACCTTC. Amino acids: CASSKIGRDRGLDGYTF.

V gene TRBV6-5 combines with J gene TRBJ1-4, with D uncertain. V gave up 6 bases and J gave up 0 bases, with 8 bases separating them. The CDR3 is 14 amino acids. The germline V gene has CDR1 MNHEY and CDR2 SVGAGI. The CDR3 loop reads CASRSVSTNEKLFF. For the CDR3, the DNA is TGTGCCAGCAGGTCTGTTTCAACTAATGAAAAACTGTTTTTT.

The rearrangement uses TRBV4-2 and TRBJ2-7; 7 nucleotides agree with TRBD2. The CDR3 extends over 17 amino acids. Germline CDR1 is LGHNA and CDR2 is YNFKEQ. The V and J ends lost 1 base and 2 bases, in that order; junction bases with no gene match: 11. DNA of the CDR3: TGTGCCAGCAGCCAAGGGGGGGGTTTTGGACTTCCCTACGAGCAGTACTTC. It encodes CASSQGGGFGLPYEQYF.

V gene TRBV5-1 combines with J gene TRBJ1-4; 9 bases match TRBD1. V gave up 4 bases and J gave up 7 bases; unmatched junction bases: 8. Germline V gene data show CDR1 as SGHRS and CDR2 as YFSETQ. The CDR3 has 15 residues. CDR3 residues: CASSSQPTGGEKLFF. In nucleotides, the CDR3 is TGCGCCAGCAGCAGCCAGCCGACAGGGGGTGAAAAACTGTTTTTT.

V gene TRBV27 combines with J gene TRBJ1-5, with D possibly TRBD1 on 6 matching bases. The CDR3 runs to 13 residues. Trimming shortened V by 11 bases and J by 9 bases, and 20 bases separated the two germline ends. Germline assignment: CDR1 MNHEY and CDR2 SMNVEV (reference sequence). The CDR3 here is CAAGTRDVGPQHF. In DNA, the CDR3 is TGTGCCGCAGGGACACGGGATGTAGGGCCCCAGCATTTT.

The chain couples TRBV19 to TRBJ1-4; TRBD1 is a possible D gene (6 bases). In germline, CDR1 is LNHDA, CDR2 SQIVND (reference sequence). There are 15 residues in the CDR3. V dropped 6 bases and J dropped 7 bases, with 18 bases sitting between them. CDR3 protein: CASSENTGLSEKLFF. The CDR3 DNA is TGTGCCAGTAGCGAAAACACAGGGTTAAGTGAAAAACTGTTTTTT.

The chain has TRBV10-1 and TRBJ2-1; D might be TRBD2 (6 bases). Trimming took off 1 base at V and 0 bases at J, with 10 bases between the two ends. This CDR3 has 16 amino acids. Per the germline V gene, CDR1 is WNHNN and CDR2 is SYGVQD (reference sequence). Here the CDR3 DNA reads TGCGCCAGCAGTGAGTACCGGGGGAGCTCCTACAATGAGCAGTTCTTC. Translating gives CASSEYRGSSYNEQFF.

The CDR3 protein is CASSLVRDRAYNEQFF. The DNA of the CDR3 is TGTGCCAGCAGCTTAGTCAGGGACAGGGCCTACAATGAGCAGTTCTTC. The chain employs TRBV11-3 and TRBJ2-1; 9 positions match TRBD1. Germline CDR1 reads SGHNT; CDR2 reads YENEEA. V lost 1 base, J lost 2 bases, and 3 bases stayed unmatched. This CDR3 has 16 amino acids.

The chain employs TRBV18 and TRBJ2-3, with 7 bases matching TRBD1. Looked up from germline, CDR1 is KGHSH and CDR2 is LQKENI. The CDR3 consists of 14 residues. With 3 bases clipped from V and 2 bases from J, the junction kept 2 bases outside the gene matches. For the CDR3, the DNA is TGTGCCAGCTCACCGGGACAGAACACAGATACGCAGTATTTT. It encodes CASSPGQNTDTQYF.

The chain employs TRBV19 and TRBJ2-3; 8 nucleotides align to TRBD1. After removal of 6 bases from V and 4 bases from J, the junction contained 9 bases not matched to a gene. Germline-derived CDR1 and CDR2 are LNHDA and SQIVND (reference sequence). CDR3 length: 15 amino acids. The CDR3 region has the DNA TGTGCCAGTAGCCTCCAGGGGGCGAGGGCAGATACGCAGTATTTT. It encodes CASSLQGARADTQYF.

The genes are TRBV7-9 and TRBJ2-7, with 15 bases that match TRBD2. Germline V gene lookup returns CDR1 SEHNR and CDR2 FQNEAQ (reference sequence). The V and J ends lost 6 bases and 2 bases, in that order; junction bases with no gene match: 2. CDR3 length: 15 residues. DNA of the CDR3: TGTGCCAGCAGGCGGACTAGCGGGAGGGCCTACGAGCAGTACGTC. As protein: CASRRTSGRAYEQYV.

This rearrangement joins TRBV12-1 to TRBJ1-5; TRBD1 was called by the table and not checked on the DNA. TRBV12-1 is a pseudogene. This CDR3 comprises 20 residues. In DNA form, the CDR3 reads TGTGCCAGCAGCTTAGCCCGTTTATGGGACAGGGGTTATAGCAATCAGCCCCAGCATTTT. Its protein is CASSLARLWDRGYSNQPQHF.

The CDR3 DNA is TGTGCCAGCAGCCAAGTAATTAGAACGAGCAACACAGATACGCAGTATTTT. This translates into CASSQVIRTSNTDTQYF. The chain combines TRBV3-1 (or the pseudogene TRBV3-2) with TRBJ2-3; D remains unclear. Per germline, CDR1 LGHDT and CDR2 YNNKEL (reference sequence). The CDR3 is 17 residues long. Trimming took 1 base from V and 2 from J, leaving 16 bases between them.

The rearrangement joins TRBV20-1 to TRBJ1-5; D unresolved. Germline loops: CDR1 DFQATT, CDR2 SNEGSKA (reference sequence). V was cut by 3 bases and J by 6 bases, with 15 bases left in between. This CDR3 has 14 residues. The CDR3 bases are TGCAGTGCTAGTAGGGCCTTCGGGGTTCAGCCCCAGCATTTT. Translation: CSASRAFGVQPQHF.